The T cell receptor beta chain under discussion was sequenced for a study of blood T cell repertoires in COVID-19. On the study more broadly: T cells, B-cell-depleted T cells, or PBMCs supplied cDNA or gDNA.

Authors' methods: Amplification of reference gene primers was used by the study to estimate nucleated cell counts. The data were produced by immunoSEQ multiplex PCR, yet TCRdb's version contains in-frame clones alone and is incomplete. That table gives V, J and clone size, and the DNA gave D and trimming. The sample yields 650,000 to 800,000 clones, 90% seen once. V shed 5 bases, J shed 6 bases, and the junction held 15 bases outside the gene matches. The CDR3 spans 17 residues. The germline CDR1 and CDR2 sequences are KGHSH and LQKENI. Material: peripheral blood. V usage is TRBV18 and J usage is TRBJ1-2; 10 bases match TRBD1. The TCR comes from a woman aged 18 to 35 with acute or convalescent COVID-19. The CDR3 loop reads CASSNRQGADVMDGYTF. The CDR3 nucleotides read TGTGCCAGCTCAAATCGACAGGGGGCTGATGTAATGGATGGCTACACCTTC.